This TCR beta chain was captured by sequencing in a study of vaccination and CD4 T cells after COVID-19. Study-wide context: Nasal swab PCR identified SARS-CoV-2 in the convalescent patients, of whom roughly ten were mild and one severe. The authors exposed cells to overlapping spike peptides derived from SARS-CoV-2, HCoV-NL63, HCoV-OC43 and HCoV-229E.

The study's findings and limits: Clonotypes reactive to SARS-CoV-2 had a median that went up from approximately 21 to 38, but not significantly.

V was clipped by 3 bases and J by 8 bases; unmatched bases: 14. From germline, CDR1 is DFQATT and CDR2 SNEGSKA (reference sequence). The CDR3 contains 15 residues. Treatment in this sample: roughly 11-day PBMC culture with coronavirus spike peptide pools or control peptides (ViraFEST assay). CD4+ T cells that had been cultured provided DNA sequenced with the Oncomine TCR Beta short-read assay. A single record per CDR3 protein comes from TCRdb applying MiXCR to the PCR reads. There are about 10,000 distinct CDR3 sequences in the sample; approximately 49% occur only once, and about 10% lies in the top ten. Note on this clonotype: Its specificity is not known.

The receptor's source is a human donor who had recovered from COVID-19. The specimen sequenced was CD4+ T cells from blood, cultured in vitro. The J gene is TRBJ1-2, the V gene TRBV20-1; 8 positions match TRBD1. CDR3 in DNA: TGCAGTGCTAGCCAGGAGCTTCAGGGGGCGGGGGGCTACACCTTC. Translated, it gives CSASQELQGAGGYTF.